This passage covers 21 T cell receptor beta chains from one sample sequenced in a study of blood T cell repertoires in COVID-19. Method: immunoSEQ multiplex PCR; TCRdb's copy keeps in-frame clones and lacks some. Of roughly 70,000 clones listed, about nine tenths were seen once; the top ten hold around 6.7%. Sample: peripheral blood. These receptors were taken from a woman of 80 years or more with active COVID-19.

The V and J genes are TRBV29-1 and TRBJ1-5, with D unclear. Germline assignment: CDR1 SQVTM and CDR2 ANQGSEA. This CDR3 contains 12 residues. The V and J ends lost 5 bases and 0 bases respectively, with 5 bases between them. CDR3 in DNA: TGCAGCGTTTTCGGTAGCAATCAGCCCCAGCATTTT. Translated: CSVFGSNQPQHF.

The chain couples TRBV13 to TRBJ2-7, with 9 positions matching TRBD2. Trimming took 5 bases from V and 2 from J; bases not matched to a gene: 10. Germline lookup yields CDR1 PRHDT and CDR2 FYEKMQ (reference sequence). This CDR3 comprises 16 residues. The DNA of the CDR3 is TGTGCCAGCAGCGGCGGAGCGGGAGGCCAAACCTACGAGCAGTACTTC. Translating gives CASSGGAGGQTYEQYF.

This clone came up a few times. J is TRBJ2-3 and V is TRBV5-8; unclear D gene. Between the trimmed V and J ends, which lost 0 bases and 2 bases, there was a span of 10 bases. Looked up from germline, CDR1 is SGHTS and CDR2 is YDEGEE. The CDR3 covers 15 residues. CDR3 DNA sequence: TGTGCCAGCAGCTTGGGCAGGTGGGTCACAGATACGCAGTATTTT. Translating it yields CASSLGRWVTDTQYF.

The genes are TRBV10-3 and TRBJ1-1, with TRBD1 as a possible D gene (5 bases). This CDR3 is 14 amino acids long. Per the germline V gene, CDR1 is ENHRY and CDR2 is SYGVKD. Trimming took off 0 bases at V and 3 bases at J, with 8 bases between the two ends. CDR3 bases: TGTGCCATCAGTGAGTCCAGACAGTACACTGAAGCTTTCTTT. As protein: CAISESRQYTEAFF.

The rearrangement joins TRBV5-4 to TRBJ1-1; unclear D gene. V was cut by 2 bases and J by 4 bases, with 6 bases left in between. Germline V CDR1 and CDR2: SGHNT, YYREEE (reference sequence). CDR3 length: 12 amino acids. This chain's CDR3 is CASSLRGTEAFF. In DNA, the CDR3 is TGTGCCAGCAGCTTACGAGGCACTGAAGCTTTCTTT.

V is TRBV4-1 and J is TRBJ2-5; D possibly corresponds to TRBD1 (5 bases). CDR1 is MGHRA and CDR2 is YSYEKL in the germline V gene. The CDR3 has 15 residues. V was trimmed by 1 base and J by 0 bases, leaving 9 bases between them. DNA for the CDR3: TGCGCCAGCAGCCAAGCCGACAGATACCAAGAGACCCAGTACTTC. Translating gives CASSQADRYQETQYF.

The chain employs TRBV11-2 and TRBJ2-7; the D gene is possibly TRBD2 (6 bases). Trimming stripped 4 bases from V and 3 bases from J, with 16 bases between. Germline CDR1 is SGHAT and CDR2 is FQNNGV. The CDR3 is made up of 15 amino acids. The CDR3 sequence: CASSSTSRGSYEQYF. CDR3 DNA sequence: TGTGCCAGCAGCTCCACAAGCCGGGGGAGCTACGAGCAGTACTTC.

The chain combines TRBV19 with TRBJ1-5; no firm D call. This CDR3 contains 15 residues. The ends were cut back, 2 bases at V and 2 bases at J, with 10 bases in the middle. CDR1 and CDR2 from the germline V gene are LNHDA and SQIVND (reference sequence). The CDR3 sequence: CASSIQVNGNQPQHF. The CDR3 region has the DNA TGTGCCAGTAGTATACAGGTGAATGGCAATCAGCCCCAGCATTTT. The full variable domain, in which reference TRBV19 and TRBJ1-5 provide the parts outside the CDR3, is DGGITQSPKYLFRKEGQNVTLSCEQNLNHDAMYWYRQDPGQGLRLIYYSQIVNDFQKGDIAEGYSVSREKKESFPLTVTSAQKNPTAFYLCASSIQVNGNQPQHFGDGTRLSIL.

This chain connects TRBV6-6 to TRBJ2-7; the D gene is possibly TRBD2 (5 bases). This CDR3 is built from 14 residues. The germline CDR1 and CDR2 sequences are MNHNY and SVGAGI (reference sequence). Trimming removed 1 base from V and 3 bases from J, with 10 bases in between. Here the CDR3 reads CASSYLRTFYEQYF. CDR3 bases: TGTGCCAGCAGTTACTTAAGGACTTTCTACGAGCAGTACTTC.

The V and J genes are TRBV4-3 and TRBJ2-2; the D gene is possibly TRBD2 (6 bases). The germline V gene has CDR1 LGHNA and CDR2 YSLEER. The CDR3 covers 14 residues. V shed 6 bases and J shed 5 bases, with 13 bases lying between them. The CDR3 sequence: CASRAGLFTGELFF. For the CDR3, the DNA is TGCGCCAGCAGAGCGGGTTTGTTTACCGGGGAGCTGTTTTTT.

The chain uses TRBV7-9 and TRBJ2-3, with D possibly matching TRBD2 (8 bases). Germline CDR1 is SEHNR and CDR2 is FQNEAQ (reference sequence). This CDR3 spans 19 amino acids. With 2 bases removed from V and 6 bases from J, the gap between germline ends came to 27 bases. The CDR3 nucleotides read TGTGCCAGCAGCTTATACCCGAACGGGACTAGTCGCAGGGGGGATACGCAGTATTTT. Its protein product is CASSLYPNGTSRRGDTQYF. The entire variable domain, with the rest obtained from reference TRBV7-9 and TRBJ2-3, is as follows: DTGVSQNPRHKITKRGQNVTFRCDPISEHNRLYWYRQTLGQGPEFLTYFQNEAQLEKSRLLSDRFSAERPKGSFSTLEIQRTEQGDSAMYLCASSLYPNGTSRRGDTQYFGPGTRLTVL.

The J gene is TRBJ1-1, the V gene TRBV2; 7 bases align to TRBD1. The germline V gene has CDR1 SNHLY and CDR2 FYNNEI. This CDR3 is 14 amino acids long. The V and J ends lost 6 bases and 0 bases, in that order; junction bases with no gene match: 4. Here the CDR3 reads CASRGDRLNTEAFF. The CDR3 DNA reads as TGTGCCAGCAGGGGGGACAGACTGAACACTGAAGCTTTCTTT.

This clone was observed a single time. The chain is built from TRBV9 and TRBJ2-7; TRBD2 agrees at 13 bases. CDR3 length: 15 residues. Germline V gene sequence: CDR1 SGDLS, CDR2 YYNGEE. Trimming cost V 4 bases and J 3 bases; bases outside gene matches: 4. The CDR3 DNA is TGTGCCAGCAGCCCTGGACTAGCGGGAGTCTACGAGCAGTACTTC. It yields the protein CASSPGLAGVYEQYF.

Concerning this clone: A read error is likely, as this CDR3 ends without the conserved phenylalanine or tryptophan. The DNA is left out, because the CDR3 cannot be placed on it with certainty; the CDR3 is given as TCRdb lists it. This rearrangement joins TRBV3-1 (or the pseudogene TRBV3-2) to TRBJ1-4; the table gives TRBD1 as D, unverified against the DNA. The CDR3 comprises 9 residues, both ends counted. CDR1 and CDR2 from the germline V gene are LGHDT and YNNKEL (reference sequence). CDR3 sequence reads: CASSQGPRI.

CDR3 region: CASMGLAKNIQYF. In DNA, the CDR3 is TGTGCCAGTATGGGACTAGCCAAAAACATTCAGTACTTC. The V and J genes are TRBV6-5 and TRBJ2-4, with D perhaps matching TRBD2 (6 bases). Germline lookup yields CDR1 MNHEY and CDR2 SVGAGI. With 9 bases removed from V and 0 bases from J, the gap between germline ends came to 9 bases. CDR3 length equals 13 residues.

The chain links TRBV7-9 to TRBJ1-5, with D unclear. The CDR3 spans 15 residues. V lost 6 bases to trimming and J lost 3 bases, with 15 bases between them. Germline CDR1 reads SEHNR; CDR2 reads FQNEAQ (reference sequence). The CDR3 DNA is TGTGCCAGCAGTTCCTATGTCCTTGACAATCAGCCCCAGCATTTT. This encodes CASSSYVLDNQPQHF.

The chain's CDR3 is CASSLETGFYGYTF. The CDR3 coding sequence is TGTGCCAGCAGCCTGGAGACAGGATTCTATGGCTACACCTTC. V is TRBV5-4 and J is TRBJ1-2; possibly TRBD1 for D (6 bases). The ends were cut back, 4 bases at V and 4 bases at J, with 14 bases in the middle. There are 14 residues in the CDR3. Looked up from germline, CDR1 is SGHNT and CDR2 is YYREEE (reference sequence).

The V and J genes are TRBV7-3 and TRBJ2-7, with a weak D call TRBD2 (5 bases). From germline, CDR1 is SGHTA and CDR2 FQGTGA. The CDR3 has 12 amino acids. Trimming left V 4 bases short and J 2 bases short, with 6 bases between. The CDR3 spells CASSSGAYEQYF. CDR3 in DNA: TGTGCCAGCAGCTCCGGGGCCTACGAGCAGTACTTC.

The V and J genes are TRBV6-5 and TRBJ2-1; no clear D gene. V dropped 0 bases and J dropped 10 bases, with 13 bases sitting between them. Germline V CDR1 and CDR2: MNHEY, SVGAGI. CDR3 length: 14 residues. DNA of the CDR3: TGTGCCAGCAGTTACTCCCAGGCAGGTTGGGAGCAGTTCTTC. It is translated as CASSYSQAGWEQFF.

CDR3 loop: CASSLTWTGWSYEQYF. Written as DNA, the CDR3 is TGTGCCAGCAGCTTAACATGGACAGGATGGTCCTACGAGCAGTACTTC. The chain has TRBV7-2 and TRBJ2-7; 7 bases map to TRBD1. The CDR3 sequence is 16 residues long. With V trimmed by 2 bases and J by 1 base, 8 bases remained unmatched. Germline assignment: CDR1 SGHTA and CDR2 FQGNSA.

The count of this clone is one. The chain uses TRBV7-2 and TRBJ2-3; D not certain. V was shortened by 2 bases and J by 6 bases, with 9 bases between the two germline ends. CDR1 is SGHTA and CDR2 is FQGNSA in the germline V gene. The CDR3 is 13 residues long. CDR3 residues: CASSLLYGDTQYF. The CDR3 nucleotides are TGTGCCAGCAGCTTACTCTACGGGGATACGCAGTATTTT.